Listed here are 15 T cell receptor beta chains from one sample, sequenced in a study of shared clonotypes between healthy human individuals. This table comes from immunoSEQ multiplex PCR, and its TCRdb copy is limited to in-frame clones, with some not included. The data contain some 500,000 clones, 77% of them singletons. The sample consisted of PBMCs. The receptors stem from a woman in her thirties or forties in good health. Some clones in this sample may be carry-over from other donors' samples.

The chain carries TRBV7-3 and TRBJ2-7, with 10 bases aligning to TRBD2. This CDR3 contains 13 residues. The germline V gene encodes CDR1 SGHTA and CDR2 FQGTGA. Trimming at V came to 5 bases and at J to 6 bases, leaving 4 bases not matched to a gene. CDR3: CASSLAGDSEQYF. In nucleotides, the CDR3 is TGTGCCAGCAGCCTAGCGGGAGATTCCGAGCAGTACTTC.

The CDR3 DNA is TGTGCCACGACAGGGGGGGCCTACGAGCAGTACTTC. Translation: CATTGGAYEQYF. This sequence joins TRBV30 and TRBJ2-7; 9 bases match TRBD1. Germline lookup yields CDR1 GTSNPN and CDR2 SVGIG (reference sequence). J was trimmed by 2 bases and V by 8 bases; bases with no gene match: 4. CDR3 size: 12 residues.

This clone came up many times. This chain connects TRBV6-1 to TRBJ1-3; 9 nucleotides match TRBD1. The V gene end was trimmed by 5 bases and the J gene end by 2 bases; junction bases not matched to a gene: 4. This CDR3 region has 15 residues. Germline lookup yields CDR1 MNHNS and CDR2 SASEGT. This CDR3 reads CASSRTGEAGNTIYF. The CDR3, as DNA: TGTGCCAGCAGTAGGACAGGGGAAGCTGGAAACACCATATATTTT.

This CDR3 is CASSKGAEQFF. The CDR3 DNA reads as TGTGCCAGCAGCAAGGGGGCTGAGCAGTTCTTC. The rearrangement uses TRBV28 and TRBJ2-1, with 7 bases identical to TRBD1. Germline assignment: CDR1 MDHEN and CDR2 SYDVKM. The ends lost 6 bases at V and 9 bases at J; junction bases unmatched: 2. CDR3 length equals 11 residues.

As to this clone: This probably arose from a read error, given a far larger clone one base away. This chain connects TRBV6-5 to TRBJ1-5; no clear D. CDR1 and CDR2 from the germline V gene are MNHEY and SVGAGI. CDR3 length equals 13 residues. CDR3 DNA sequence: TGTGCCAGCAGCCCGGCTAGCAGTCAGCCCCAGCATTTT. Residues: CASSPASSQPQHF.

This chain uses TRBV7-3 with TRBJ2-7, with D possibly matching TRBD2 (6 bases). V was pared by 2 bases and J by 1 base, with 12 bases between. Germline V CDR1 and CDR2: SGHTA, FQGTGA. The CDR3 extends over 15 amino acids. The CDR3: CASSLARGDSYEQYF. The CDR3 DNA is TGTGCCAGCAGCTTAGCCCGCGGGGATTCCTACGAGCAGTACTTC.

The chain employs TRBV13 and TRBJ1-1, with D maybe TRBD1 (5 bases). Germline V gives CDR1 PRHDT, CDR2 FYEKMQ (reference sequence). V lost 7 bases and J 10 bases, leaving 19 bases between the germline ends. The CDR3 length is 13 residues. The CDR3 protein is CASTLGAGPGAFF. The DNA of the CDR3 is TGTGCCAGCACCCTAGGAGCAGGGCCGGGAGCTTTCTTT.

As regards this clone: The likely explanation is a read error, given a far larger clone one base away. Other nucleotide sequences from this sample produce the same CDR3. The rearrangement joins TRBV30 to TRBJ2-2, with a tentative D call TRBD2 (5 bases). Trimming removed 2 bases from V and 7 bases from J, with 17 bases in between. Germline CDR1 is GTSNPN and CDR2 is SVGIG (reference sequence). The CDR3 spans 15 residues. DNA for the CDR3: TGTGCCTGGAGTAGCGGAAGGGCCTCAGTCGGGGAGCTGTTTTTT. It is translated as CAWSSGRASVGELFF.

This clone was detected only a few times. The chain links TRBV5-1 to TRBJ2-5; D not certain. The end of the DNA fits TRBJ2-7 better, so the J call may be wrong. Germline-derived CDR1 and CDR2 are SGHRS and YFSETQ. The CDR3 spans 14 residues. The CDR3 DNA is TGCGCCAGCAGCTTGGCGGCCACAGCTTACGAGCAGTACTTC. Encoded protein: CASSLAATAYEQYF.

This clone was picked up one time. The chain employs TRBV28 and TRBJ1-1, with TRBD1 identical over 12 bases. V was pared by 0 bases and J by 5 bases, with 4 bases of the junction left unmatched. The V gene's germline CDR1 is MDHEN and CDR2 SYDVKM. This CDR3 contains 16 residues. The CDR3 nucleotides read TGTGCCAGCAGTTTATGGGGACAGGGGGCAAGGACTGAAGCTTTCTTT. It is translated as CASSLWGQGARTEAFF.

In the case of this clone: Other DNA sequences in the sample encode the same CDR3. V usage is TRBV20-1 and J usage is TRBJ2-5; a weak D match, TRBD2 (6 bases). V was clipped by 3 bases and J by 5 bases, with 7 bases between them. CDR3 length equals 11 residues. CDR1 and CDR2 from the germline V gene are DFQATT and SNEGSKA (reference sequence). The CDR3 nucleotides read TGCAGTGCTAGTGGAGGGGAGACCCAGTACTTC. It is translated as CSASGGETQYF.

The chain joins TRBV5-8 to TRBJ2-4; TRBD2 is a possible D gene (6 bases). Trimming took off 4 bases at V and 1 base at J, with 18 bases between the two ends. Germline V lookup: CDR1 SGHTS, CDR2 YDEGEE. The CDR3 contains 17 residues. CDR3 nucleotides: TGTGCCAGCAGCCCCGGGTGGCGGGGCAGTGCCAAAAACATTCAGTACTTC. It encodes CASSPGWRGSAKNIQYF.

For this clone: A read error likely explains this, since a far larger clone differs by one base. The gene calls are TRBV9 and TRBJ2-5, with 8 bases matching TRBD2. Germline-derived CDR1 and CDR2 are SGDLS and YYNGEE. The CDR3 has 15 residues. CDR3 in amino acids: CAGSPGTSLQETQYF. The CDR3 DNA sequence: TGTGCCGGCAGCCCCGGGACTAGTCTCCAAGAGACCCAGTACTTC. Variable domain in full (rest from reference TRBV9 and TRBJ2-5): DSGVTQTPKHLITATGQRVTLRCSPRSGDLSVYWYQQSLDQGLQFLIQYYNGEERAKGNILERFSAQQFPDLHSELNLSSLELGDSALYFCAGSPGTSLQETQYFGPGTRLLVL.

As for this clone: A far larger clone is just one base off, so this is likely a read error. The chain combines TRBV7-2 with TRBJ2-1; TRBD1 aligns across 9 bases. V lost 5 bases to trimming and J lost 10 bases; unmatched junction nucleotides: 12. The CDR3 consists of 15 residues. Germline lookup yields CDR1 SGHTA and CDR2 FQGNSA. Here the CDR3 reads CASSPTAGTGREQFF. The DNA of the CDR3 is TGTGCCAGCAGCCCAACAGCCGGGACAGGGCGCGAGCAGTTCTTC.

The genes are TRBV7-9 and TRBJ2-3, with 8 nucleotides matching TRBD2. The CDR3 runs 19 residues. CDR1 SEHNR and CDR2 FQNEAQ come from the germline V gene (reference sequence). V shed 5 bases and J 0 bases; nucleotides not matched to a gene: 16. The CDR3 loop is CASSPTGAAGEPSTDTQYF. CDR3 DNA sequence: TGTGCCAGCAGCCCTACCGGGGCAGCGGGAGAACCTAGCACAGATACGCAGTATTTT. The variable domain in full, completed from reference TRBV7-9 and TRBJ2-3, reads DTGVSQNPRHKITKRGQNVTFRCDPISEHNRLYWYRQTLGQGPEFLTYFQNEAQLEKSRLLSDRFSAERPKGSFSTLEIQRTEQGDSAMYLCASSPTGAAGEPSTDTQYFGPGTRLTVL.